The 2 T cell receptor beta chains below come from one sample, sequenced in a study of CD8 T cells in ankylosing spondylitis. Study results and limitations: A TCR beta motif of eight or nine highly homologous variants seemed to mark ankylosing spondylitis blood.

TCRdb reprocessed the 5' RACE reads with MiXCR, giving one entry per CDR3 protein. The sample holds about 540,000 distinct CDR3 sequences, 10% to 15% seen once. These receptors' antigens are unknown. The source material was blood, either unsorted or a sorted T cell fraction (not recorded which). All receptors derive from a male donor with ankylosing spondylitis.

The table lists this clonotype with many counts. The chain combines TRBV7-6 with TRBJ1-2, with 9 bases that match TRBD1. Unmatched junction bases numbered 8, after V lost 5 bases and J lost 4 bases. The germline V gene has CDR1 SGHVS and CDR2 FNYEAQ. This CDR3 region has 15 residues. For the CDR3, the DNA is TGTGCCAGCAGCCTCGGACAGGGGACGGGCTATGGCTACACCTTC. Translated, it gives CASSLGQGTGYGYTF.

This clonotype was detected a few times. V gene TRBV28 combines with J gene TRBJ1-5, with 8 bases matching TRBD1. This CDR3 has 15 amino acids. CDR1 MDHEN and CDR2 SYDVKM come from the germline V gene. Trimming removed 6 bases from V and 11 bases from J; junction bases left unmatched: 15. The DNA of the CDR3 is TGTGCCAGCAGCCCCCGGACAGGGTGGGCAGGGGCCCAGCATTTT. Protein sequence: CASSPRTGWAGAQHF.